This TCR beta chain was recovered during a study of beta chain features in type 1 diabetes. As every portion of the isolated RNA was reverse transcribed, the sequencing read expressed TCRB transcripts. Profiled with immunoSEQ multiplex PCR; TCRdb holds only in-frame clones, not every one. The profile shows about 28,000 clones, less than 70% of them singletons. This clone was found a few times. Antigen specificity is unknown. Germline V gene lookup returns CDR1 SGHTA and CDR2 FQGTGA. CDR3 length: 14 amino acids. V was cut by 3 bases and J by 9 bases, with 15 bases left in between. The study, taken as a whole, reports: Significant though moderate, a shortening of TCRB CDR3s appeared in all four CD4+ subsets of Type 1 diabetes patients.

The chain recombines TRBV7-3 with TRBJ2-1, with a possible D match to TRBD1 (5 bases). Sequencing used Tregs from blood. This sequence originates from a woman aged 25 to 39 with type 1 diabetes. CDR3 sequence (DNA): TGTGCCAGCAGCTTGGGCGTTGGCAGGGCTGAGCAGTTCTTC. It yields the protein CASSLGVGRAEQFF.